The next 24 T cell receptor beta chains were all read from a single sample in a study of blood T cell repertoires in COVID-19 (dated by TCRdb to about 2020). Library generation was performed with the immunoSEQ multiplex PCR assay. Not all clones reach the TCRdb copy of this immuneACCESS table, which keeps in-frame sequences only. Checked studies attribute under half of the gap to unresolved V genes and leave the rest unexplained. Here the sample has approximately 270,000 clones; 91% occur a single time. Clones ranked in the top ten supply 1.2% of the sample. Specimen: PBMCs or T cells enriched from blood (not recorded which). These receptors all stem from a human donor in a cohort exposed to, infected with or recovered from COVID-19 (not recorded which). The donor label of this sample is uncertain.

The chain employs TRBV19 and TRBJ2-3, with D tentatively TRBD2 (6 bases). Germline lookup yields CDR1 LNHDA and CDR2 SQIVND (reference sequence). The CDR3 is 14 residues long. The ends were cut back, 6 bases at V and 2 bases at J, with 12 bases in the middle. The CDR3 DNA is TGTGCCAGTAGCCGAAGCGGGCTCACAGATACGCAGTATTTT. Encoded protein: CASSRSGLTDTQYF.

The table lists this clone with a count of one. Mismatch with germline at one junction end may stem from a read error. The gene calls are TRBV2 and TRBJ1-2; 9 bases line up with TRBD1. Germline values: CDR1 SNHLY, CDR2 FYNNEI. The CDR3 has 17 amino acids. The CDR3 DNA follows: TGTGCCAGCGGTGAAACGGGACAGGGAATAGTTGTCGATGGCTACACCTTC. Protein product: CASGETGQGIVVDGYTF.

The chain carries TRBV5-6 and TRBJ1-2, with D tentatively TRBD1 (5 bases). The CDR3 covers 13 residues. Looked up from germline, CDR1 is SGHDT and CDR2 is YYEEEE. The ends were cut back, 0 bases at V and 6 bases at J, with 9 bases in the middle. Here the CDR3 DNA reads TGTGCCAGCAGCTTGGTCGACAGCGATGGCTACACCTTC. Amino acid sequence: CASSLVDSDGYTF.

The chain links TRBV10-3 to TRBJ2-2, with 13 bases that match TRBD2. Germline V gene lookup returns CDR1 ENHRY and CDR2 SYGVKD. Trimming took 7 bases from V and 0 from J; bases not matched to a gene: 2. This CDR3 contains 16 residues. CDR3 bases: TGTGCCATCATGGGGACTAGCGGGGCGAACACCGGGGAGCTGTTTTTT. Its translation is CAIMGTSGANTGELFF.

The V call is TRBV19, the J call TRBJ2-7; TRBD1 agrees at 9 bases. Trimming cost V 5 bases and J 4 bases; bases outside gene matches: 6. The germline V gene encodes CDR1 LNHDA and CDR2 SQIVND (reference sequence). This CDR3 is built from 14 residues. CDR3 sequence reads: CASSLQGAGYEQYF. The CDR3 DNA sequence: TGTGCCAGTAGTCTACAGGGGGCGGGGTACGAGCAGTACTTC.

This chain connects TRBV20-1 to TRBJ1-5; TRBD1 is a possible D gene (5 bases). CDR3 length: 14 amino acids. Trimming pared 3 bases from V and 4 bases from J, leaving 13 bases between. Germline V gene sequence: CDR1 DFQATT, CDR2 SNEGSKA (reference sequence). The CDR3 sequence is CSASRGVGNQPQHF. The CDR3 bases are TGCAGTGCTAGTCGGGGGGTGGGGAATCAGCCCCAGCATTTT.

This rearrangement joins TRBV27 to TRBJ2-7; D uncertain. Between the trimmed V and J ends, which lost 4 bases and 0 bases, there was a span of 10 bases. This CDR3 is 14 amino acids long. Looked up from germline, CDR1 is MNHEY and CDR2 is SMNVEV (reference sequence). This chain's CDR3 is CASSSGMSSYEQYF. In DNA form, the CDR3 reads TGTGCCAGCAGTTCCGGTATGAGCTCCTACGAGCAGTACTTC.

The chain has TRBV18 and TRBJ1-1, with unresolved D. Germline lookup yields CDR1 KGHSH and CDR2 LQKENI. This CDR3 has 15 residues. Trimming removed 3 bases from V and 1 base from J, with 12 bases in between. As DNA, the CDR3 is TGTGCCAGCTCACCGACTGGGGAGGCGAACACTGAAGCTTTCTTT. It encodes CASSPTGEANTEAFF.

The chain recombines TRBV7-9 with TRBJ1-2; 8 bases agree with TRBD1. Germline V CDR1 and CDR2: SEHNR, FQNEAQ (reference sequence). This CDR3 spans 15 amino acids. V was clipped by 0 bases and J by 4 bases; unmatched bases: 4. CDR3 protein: CASSLAGQEIYGYTF. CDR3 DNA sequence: TGTGCCAGCAGCTTAGCGGGACAGGAGATCTATGGCTACACCTTC.

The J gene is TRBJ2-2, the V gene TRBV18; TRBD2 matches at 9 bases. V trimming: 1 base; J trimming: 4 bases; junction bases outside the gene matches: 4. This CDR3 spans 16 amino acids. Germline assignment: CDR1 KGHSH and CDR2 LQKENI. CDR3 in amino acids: CASSPLAGDLTGELFF. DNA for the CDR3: TGTGCCAGCTCACCACTAGCGGGGGACCTCACCGGGGAGCTGTTTTTT.

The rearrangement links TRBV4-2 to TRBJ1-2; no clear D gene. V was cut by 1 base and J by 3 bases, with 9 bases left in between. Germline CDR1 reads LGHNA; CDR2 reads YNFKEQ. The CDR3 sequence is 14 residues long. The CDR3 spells CASSQGREHYGYTF. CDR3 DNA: TGTGCCAGCAGCCAAGGTAGGGAGCACTATGGCTACACCTTC.

CDR3: CASRPDRGLGNEQFF. The CDR3, as DNA: TGTGCCAGCAGACCGGACAGGGGGCTGGGCAATGAGCAGTTCTTC. The chain uses TRBV5-4 and TRBJ2-1; 11 bases are a match to TRBD1. V was pared by 5 bases and J by 6 bases, with 7 bases of the junction left unmatched. This CDR3 is built from 15 residues. Germline CDR1 is SGHNT and CDR2 is YYREEE (reference sequence).

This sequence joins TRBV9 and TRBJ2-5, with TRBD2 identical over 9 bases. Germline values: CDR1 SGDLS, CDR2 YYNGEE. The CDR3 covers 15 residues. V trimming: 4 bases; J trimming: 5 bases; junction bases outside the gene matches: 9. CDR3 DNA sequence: TGTGCCAGCAGCCCCCAAGTGAGCGGGGGGGAGACCCAGTACTTC. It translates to CASSPQVSGGETQYF.

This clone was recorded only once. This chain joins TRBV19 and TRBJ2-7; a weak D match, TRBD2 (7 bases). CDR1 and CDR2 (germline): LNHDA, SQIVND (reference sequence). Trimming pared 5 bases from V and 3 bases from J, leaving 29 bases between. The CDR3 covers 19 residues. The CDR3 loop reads CASSPTIGGGGPVFYEQYF. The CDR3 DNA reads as TGTGCCAGTAGTCCCACTATAGGCGGCGGGGGCCCCGTTTTCTACGAGCAGTACTTC.

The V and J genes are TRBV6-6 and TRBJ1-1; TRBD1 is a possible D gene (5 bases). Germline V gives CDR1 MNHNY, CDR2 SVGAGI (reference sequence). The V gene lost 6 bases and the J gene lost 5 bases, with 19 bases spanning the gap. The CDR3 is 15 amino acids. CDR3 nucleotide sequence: TGTGCCAGCAGGGAGACAGAAGGAAGGCCGACTGAAGCTTTCTTT. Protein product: CASRETEGRPTEAFF.

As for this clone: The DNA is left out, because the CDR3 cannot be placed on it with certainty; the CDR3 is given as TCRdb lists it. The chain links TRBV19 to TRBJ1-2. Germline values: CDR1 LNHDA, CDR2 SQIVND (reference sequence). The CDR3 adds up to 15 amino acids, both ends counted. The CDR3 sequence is CASSIIFGTGILGTF.

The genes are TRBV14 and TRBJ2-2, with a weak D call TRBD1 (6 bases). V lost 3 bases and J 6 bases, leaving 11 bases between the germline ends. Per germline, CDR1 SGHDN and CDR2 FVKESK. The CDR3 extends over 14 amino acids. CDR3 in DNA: TGTGCCAGCAGCCACACCACAGGGTCCGGGGAGCTGTTTTTT. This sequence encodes CASSHTTGSGELFF.

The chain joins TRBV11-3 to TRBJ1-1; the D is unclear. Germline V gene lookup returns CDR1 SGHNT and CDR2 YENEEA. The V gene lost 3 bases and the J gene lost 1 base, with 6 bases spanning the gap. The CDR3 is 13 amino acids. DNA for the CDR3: TGTGCCAGCAGCTTTAAGAGGAACACTGAAGCTTTCTTT. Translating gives CASSFKRNTEAFF.

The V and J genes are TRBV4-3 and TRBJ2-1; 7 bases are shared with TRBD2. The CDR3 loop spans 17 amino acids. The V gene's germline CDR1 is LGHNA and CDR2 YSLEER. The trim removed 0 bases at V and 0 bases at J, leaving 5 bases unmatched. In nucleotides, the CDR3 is TGCGCCAGCAGCCAAGATGGTCGCGGGAGCTCCTACAATGAGCAGTTCTTC. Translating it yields CASSQDGRGSSYNEQFF.

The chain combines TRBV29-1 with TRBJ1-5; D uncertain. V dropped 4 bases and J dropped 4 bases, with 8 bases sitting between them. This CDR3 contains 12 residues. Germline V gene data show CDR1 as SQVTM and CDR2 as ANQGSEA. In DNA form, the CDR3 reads TGCAGCGTTGGGTCCACAAATCAGCCCCAGCATTTT. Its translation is CSVGSTNQPQHF.

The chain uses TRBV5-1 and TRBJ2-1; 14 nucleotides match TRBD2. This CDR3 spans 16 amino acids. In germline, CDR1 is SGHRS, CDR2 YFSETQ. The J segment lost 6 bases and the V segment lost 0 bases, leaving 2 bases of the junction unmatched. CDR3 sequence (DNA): TGCGCCAGCAGCTTGGCGGGACTAGCGGGGGCCAATGAGCAGTTCTTC. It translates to CASSLAGLAGANEQFF.

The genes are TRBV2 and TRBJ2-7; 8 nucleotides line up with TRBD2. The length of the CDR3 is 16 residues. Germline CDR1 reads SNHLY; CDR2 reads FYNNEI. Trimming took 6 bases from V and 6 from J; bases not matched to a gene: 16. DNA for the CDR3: TGTGCCAGCAGGCGACGACTAGCGAGAAAAGAGGGCGAGCAGTACTTC. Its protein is CASRRRLARKEGEQYF.

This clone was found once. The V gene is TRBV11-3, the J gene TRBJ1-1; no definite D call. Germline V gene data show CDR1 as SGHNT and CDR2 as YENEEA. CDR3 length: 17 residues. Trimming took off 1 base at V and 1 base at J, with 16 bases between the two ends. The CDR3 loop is CASSLGVGSRGNTEAFF. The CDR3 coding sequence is TGTGCCAGCAGCTTAGGAGTGGGGAGTCGGGGGAACACTGAAGCTTTCTTT.

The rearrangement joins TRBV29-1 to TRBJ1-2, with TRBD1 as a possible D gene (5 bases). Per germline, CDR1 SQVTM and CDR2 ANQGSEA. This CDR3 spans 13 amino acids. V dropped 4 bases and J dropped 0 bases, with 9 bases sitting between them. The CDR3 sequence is CSVADRANYGYTF. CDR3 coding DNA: TGCAGCGTTGCCGACAGAGCTAACTATGGCTACACCTTC.